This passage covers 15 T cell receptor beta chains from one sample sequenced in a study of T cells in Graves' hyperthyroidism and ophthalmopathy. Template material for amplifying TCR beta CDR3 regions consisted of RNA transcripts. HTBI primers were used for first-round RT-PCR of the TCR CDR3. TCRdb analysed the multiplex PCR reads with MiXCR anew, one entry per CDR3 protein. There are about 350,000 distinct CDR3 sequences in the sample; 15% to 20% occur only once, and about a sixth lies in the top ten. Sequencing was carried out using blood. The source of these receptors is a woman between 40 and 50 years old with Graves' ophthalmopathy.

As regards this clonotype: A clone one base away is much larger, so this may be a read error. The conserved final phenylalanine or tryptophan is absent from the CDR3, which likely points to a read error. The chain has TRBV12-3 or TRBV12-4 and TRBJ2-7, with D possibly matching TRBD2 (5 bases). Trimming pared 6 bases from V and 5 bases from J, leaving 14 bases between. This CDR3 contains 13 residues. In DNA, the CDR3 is TGTGCCAGCAGAAAAGCGGTAGGCGACGAGCAGTACCTC. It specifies CASRKAVGDEQYL.

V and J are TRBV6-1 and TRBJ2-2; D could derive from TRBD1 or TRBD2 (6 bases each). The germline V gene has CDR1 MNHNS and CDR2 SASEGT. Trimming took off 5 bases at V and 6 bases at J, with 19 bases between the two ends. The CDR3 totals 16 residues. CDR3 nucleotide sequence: TGTGCCAGCAGTCGCCGGGGGCGCGAAACCTCCGGGGAGCTGTTTTTT. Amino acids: CASSRRGRETSGELFF.

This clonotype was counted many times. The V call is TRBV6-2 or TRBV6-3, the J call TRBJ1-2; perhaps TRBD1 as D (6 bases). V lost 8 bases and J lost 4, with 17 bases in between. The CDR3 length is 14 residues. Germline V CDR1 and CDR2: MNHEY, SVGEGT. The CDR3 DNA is TGTGCCAGCGGGAGACAGGCATTTCCCTATGGCTACACCTTC. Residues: CASGRQAFPYGYTF.

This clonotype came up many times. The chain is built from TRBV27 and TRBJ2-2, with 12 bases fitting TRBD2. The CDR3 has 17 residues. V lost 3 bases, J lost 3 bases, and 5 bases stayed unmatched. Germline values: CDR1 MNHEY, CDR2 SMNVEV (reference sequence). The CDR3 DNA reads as TGTGCCAGCAGTTTTTCTAGCGGGAGGGCCTACACCGGGGAGCTGTTTTTT. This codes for CASSFSSGRAYTGELFF.

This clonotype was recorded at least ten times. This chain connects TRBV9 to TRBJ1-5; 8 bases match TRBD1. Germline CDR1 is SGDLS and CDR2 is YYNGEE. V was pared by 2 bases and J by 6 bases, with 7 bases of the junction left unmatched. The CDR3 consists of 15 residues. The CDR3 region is CASSVGQGGFQPQHF. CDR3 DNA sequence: TGTGCCAGCAGCGTCGGACAGGGAGGTTTTCAGCCCCAGCATTTT.

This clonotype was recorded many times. The CDR3 DNA reads as TGCGCCAGCAGTGAGTCTGGTGGGAGCAATCAGCCCCAGCATTTT. Its translation: CASSESGGSNQPQHF. J is TRBJ1-5 and V is TRBV10-2; D uncertain. Germline V gene data show CDR1 as WSHSY and CDR2 as SAAADI. This CDR3 contains 15 residues. V lost 0 bases, J lost 1 base, and 7 bases lay in between.

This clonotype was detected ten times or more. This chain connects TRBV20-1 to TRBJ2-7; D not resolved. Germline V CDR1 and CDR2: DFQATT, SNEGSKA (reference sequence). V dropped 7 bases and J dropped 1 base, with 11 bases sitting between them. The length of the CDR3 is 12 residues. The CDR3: CSVSRGSYEQYF. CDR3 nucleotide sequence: TGCAGTGTCTCCAGAGGTTCCTACGAGCAGTACTTC.

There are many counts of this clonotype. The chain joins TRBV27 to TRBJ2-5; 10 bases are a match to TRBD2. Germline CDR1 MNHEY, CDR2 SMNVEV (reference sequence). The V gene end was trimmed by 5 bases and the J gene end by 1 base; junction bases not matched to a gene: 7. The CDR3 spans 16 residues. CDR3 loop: CASSPQASGSQETQYF. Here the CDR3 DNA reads TGTGCCAGCAGTCCCCAGGCTAGCGGGAGCCAAGAGACCCAGTACTTC.

CDR3 nucleotides: TGCGCCAGCAGCCTTGGACAGGGTTGGACCGGGGAGCTGTTTTTT. Translated: CASSLGQGWTGELFF. The rearrangement uses TRBV5-1 and TRBJ2-2; TRBD1 matches 8 bases. This CDR3 has 15 residues. V lost 4 bases, J lost 5 bases, and 7 bases stayed unmatched. From germline, CDR1 is SGHRS and CDR2 YFSETQ.

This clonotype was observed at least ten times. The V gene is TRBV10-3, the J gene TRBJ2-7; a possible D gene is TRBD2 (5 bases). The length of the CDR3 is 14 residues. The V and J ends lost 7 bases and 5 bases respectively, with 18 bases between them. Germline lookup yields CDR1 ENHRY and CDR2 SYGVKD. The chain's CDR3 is CAINLSGLMDEQYF. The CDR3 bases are TGTGCCATCAATCTAAGCGGTTTAATGGACGAGCAGTACTTC.

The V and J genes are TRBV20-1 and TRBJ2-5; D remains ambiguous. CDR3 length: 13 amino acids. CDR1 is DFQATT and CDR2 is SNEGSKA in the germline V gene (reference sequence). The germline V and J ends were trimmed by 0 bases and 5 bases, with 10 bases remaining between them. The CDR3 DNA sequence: TGCAGTGCTAGAGATCGTCATACGGAGACCCAGTACTTC. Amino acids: CSARDRHTETQYF.

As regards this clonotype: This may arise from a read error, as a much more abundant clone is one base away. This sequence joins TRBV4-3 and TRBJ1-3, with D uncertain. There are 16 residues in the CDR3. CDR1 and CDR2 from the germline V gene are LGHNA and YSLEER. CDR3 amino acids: CASGQDVRASGNTIYF. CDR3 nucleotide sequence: TGCGCCAGCGGCCAAGACGTGAGGGCCTCTGGAAACACCATATATTTT.

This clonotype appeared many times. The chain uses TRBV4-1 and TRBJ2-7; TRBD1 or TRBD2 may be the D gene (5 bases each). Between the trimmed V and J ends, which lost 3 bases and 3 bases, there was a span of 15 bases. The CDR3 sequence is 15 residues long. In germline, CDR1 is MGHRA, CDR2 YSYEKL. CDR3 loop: CASSQPQRGDYEQYF. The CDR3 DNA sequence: TGCGCCAGCAGCCAGCCCCAAAGGGGAGACTACGAGCAGTACTTC.

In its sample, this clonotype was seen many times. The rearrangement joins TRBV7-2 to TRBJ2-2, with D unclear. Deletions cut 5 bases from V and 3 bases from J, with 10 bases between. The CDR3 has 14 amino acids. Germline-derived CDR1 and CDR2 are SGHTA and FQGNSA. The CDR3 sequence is CASSKEIDTGELFF. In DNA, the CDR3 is TGTGCCAGCAGCAAAGAGATAGACACCGGGGAGCTGTTTTTT.

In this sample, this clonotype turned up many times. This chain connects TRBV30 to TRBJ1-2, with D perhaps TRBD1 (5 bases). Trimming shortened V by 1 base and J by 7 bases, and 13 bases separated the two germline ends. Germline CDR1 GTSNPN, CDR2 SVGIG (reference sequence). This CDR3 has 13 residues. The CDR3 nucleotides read TGTGCCTGGAGTGGGGGGGGGTTGTTTGGCTACACCTTC. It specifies CAWSGGGLFGYTF.